Reported below is one TCR beta chain. V lost 6 bases and J 4 bases, leaving 7 bases between the germline ends. Per the germline V gene, CDR1 is SGHDT and CDR2 is YYEEEE. The CDR3 sequence is 11 residues long. These data belong to a study of CD8 T cells in Susac syndrome. It was with random hexamers that roughly 0.5 to 1 ug RNA was reverse transcribed. Amplification of TCR beta CDR3 by immunoSEQ multiplex PCR spanned 54 Vbeta and 13 Jbeta. TCRdb passed the immunoSEQ multiplex PCR reads through MiXCR, listing each CDR3 protein once. The sample has about 200,000 distinct CDR3 sequences, 85% to 95% seen once.

The sequencing sample was made of CD4+ T cells from PBMCs. The rearrangement links TRBV5-6 to TRBJ2-5; no firm D call. The origin of this receptor is a human donor in good health. The CDR3 DNA is TGTGCCAGCACCCAAGCAGAGACCCAGTACTTC. Its protein product is CASTQAETQYF.